A selection of T cell receptor beta chains follows, all from one sample in a study of molecular identifiers for immune sequencing clone quantification. TCRdb redid the calling of the PCR reads with MiXCR, one entry per CDR3 protein. The top ten hold around 0.76% of the sample, which has around 460,000 distinct CDR3 sequences, 25% seen once. Sample: naive CD8+ T cells from blood, with Jurkat cell RNA spiked in. These receptors were obtained from a human donor in good health. Some libraries in this study had Jurkat cell RNA spiked in. Both conserved end residues are part of each CDR3. A D gene is named only where the DNA matches it firmly. Clone sizes are given selectively: once, few, many, or a class where the clone is expanded.

J,V,size,D,DNA,CDR3
TRBJ1-1,TRBV15,NA,NA,TGTGCCACCAGCAGCGGCTCTGGCACTGAAGCTTTCTTT,CATSSGSGTEAFF
TRBJ1-3,TRBV9,NA,NA,TGTGCCAGCAGCGTAGCACAGGGTGGCGGAAACACCATATATTTT,CASSVAQGGGNTIYF
TRBJ2-1,TRBV6-1,few,NA,TGTGCCAGCAGTGAAAAGGGCGTTACCTACAATGAGCAGTTCTTC,CASSEKGVTYNEQFF
TRBJ1-1,TRBV5-4,many,NA,TGTGCCAGCAGCTTGTGGGGTGGAGCGACTGAAGCTTTCTTT,CASSLWGGATEAFF
TRBJ2-5,TRBV12-3/TRBV12-4,many,TRBD1,TGTGCCACCCAGACACCATCCGGGACAGGATCTCAAGAGACCCAGTACTTC,CATQTPSGTGSQETQYF
TRBJ2-7,TRBV7-2,many,NA,TGTGCCAGCAGCTTATTTGGCCCTAGCTACGAGCAGTACTTC,CASSLFGPSYEQYF
TRBJ2-7,TRBV6-2/TRBV6-3,NA,TRBD2,TGTGCCAGCAGTTACTCCTTGGCGGGAGGCCCCTACGAGCAGTACTTC,CASSYSLAGGPYEQYF
TRBJ2-1,TRBV27,NA,TRBD2,TGTGCCAGCAGTCCCCGGACTAGCGGGGGGGACAATGAGCAGTTCTTC,CASSPRTSGGDNEQFF
TRBJ2-7,TRBV5-1,many,NA,NA,CASSFGAGPREQYF
TRBJ1-4,TRBV4-2,NA,TRBD1,TGTGCCAGCAGCCAATGGACAGGGGAGGCTAATGAAAAACTGTTTTTT,CASSQWTGEANEKLFF
TRBJ2-5,TRBV28,many,TRBD2,TGTGCCAGCAGTCCTCGGGCGGGGGGAGAGACCCAGTACTTC,CASSPRAGGETQYF
TRBJ1-2,TRBV5-6,few,NA,TGTGCCAGCAGCTTGGACGGGTCTAACTATGGCTACACCTTC,CASSLDGSNYGYTF
TRBJ2-7,TRBV7-9,NA,NA,TGTGCCTCAGCTTTTTCAGGGACCTACGAGCAGTACTTC,CASAFSGTYEQYF
TRBJ2-1,TRBV11-2,NA,TRBD2,TGTGCCAGCAGCCTCACAGGACTAGCGAGGGACAATGAGCAGTTCTTC,CASSLTGLARDNEQFF
TRBJ2-2,TRBV7-2,NA,NA,TGTGCCAGCAGCTTAGACGTCAGCTACACCGGGGAGCTGTTTTTT,CASSLDVSYTGELFF
TRBJ2-7,TRBV3-1,NA,TRBD1,TGTGCCCGCAGCCCCCTCCGGACAGGGGCTGGCGAGCAGTACTTC,CARSPLRTGAGEQYF
TRBJ2-1,TRBV5-1,NA,TRBD2,TGCGCCAGCAGCCCGACTAGCGGGGGTGACAATGAGCAGTTATTC,CASSPTSGGDNEQLF
TRBJ2-5,TRBV6-5,many,NA,TGTGCCAGCAGTTACACCACGGGGGTCCAAGAGACCCAGTACTTC,CASSYTTGVQETQYF
TRBJ1-6,TRBV4-3,many,NA,TGCGCCAGCAGCCCCCGGACGGCCCATTCACCCCTCCACTTT,CASSPRTAHSPLHF
TRBJ2-3,TRBV4-3,NA,NA,TGCGCCAGCAGTGATAGGGCAGGGGCCAGCACAGATACGCAGTATTTT,CASSDRAGASTDTQYF
TRBJ1-1,TRBV12-3/TRBV12-4,many,TRBD1,TGTGCCAGCAGTCTAGACAGGGGTAGTTCCATGAACACTGAAGCTTTCTTT,CASSLDRGSSMNTEAFF
TRBJ2-4,TRBV5-5,many,TRBD2,TGTGCCAGCAGCTCAGGTACAGCGGGACTAGCCAAAAACATTCAGTACTTC,CASSSGTAGLAKNIQYF
TRBJ2-5,TRBV28,many,NA,TGTGCCAGCAGTTTAAAGAGTCCCCTCGATCAAGAGACCCAGTACTTC,CASSLKSPLDQETQYF